The clone carrying this TCR beta chain was picked up a small number of times. Its matching antigen is unknown. Using its own MiXCR run on the reads, TCRdb lists one record per CDR3 protein. The sample lists 150,000 or so distinct CDR3 sequences, roughly a quarter occurring once. These data come from a study of T cell repertoires in cytomegalovirus infection. Study at large: CMV infection plus the matching HLA type was flagged by public TCR beta signatures. Study-level findings and limits: Accumulated public TCR beta family frequency recognized individuals carrying CMV together with the relevant HLA. There were HLA-C-restricted CMV-specific TCR beta clonotypes dominating the ex vivo response.

Input material: PBMCs. This clonotype originated in a human donor in good health (CMV status not recorded). Some clones in this sample may be carry-over from other donors' samples.

CDR3 sequence reads: CASSLVGDPGYTF. Here the CDR3 DNA reads TGCGCCAGCAGCTTGGTCGGGGATCCGGGCTACACCTTC. V gene TRBV5-1 combines with J gene TRBJ1-2; D gene uncertain. Germline V gene lookup returns CDR1 SGHRS and CDR2 YFSETQ. The CDR3 length is 13 residues. V shed 0 bases and J shed 8 bases, with 11 bases lying between them.